This T cell receptor (beta chain) was sequenced for a study of T cell responses to AZD1222 COVID-19 vaccine. Study summary: The analysis combined second doses at about 4 or about 12 weeks.

Profiled with immunoSEQ multiplex PCR; TCRdb holds only in-frame clones, not every one. The repertoire holds about 150,000 clones, with 85% to 95% as singletons. This clone was seen a single time. Its cognate antigen is unknown. Other DNA sequences of this sample code for an identical CDR3. General observations from the study: With two AZD1222 doses given, Spike-specific TCR breadth and depth both rose. In the spike-specific TCR repertoire, nearly half reportedly target unmutated variant regions.

The V and J ends lost 3 bases and 3 bases respectively, with 6 bases between them. Per germline, CDR1 LNHNV and CDR2 YYDKDF (reference sequence). CDR3 length: 14 amino acids. This specimen was peripheral blood, taken on day 0 of AZD1222 vaccination. This sequence joins TRBV15 and TRBJ1-6; unclear D gene. This TCR came from an adult in good health. The CDR3 sequence: CATSRGIYNSPLHF. In DNA form, the CDR3 reads TGTGCCACCAGCAGGGGAATCTATAATTCACCCCTCCACTTT.